Below, one TCR beta chain is given with its context. Its antigen remains unknown. The sample comes from a study of T cell repertoires in cytomegalovirus infection. Study-wide findings and caveats: Cumulative frequency (of public TCR beta family members) identified carriers of CMV plus the relevant HLA.

TCRdb passed the reads through MiXCR, listing each CDR3 protein once. This sample carries some 160,000 distinct CDR3 sequences, 17% of them seen once, and the ten largest clones take 18%. This CDR3 is 15 amino acids long. Germline CDR1 SNHLY, CDR2 FYNNEI. V lost 7 bases, J lost 0 bases, and 10 bases lay in between. Sequencing was carried out using CD8+ T cells from PBMCs. The chain combines TRBV2 with TRBJ1-6, with D uncertain. This receptor was identified in a human donor in good health (CMV status not recorded). Some clones in this sample may be carry-over from other donors' samples. CDR3 DNA: TGTGCCAGCATAAGTCAGAGCTCCTATAATTCACCCCTCCACTTT. This gives the protein CASISQSSYNSPLHF.